In its sample, the clone carrying this T cell receptor beta chain was seen many times. Its specificity is unknown. This record comes from a study of CD8+CD57+ T cells in acquired aplastic anemia. Study-level information: Mean DNA quantity obtained from sorted CD4+ and CD8+ cells was about 3 ug.

Study-level points and caveats: Between patients and controls, CD8+ Simpson's diversity did not vary significantly.

Previously, flow cytometry had revealed CD8+CD57+ cell expansion in the patients chosen for sequencing. All patients were therapy-naive when blood was sampled. V was trimmed by 4 bases and J by 3 bases, leaving 13 bases between them. Germline CDR1 and CDR2: MDHEN and SYDVKM. CDR3 length: 14 amino acids. The template for TCR beta VDJ and CDR3 sequence profiling was genomic DNA. MiXCR, run by TCRdb on the reads, gives a single entry per CDR3 protein. The sample has about 180,000 distinct CDR3 sequences, about 44% seen once. The sequenced material came from sorted CD4+, CD8+, or CD8+CD57+ T cells (not recorded which) from PBMCs. The sequence was collected from a human donor with aplastic anemia. This rearrangement joins TRBV28 to TRBJ2-7; no reliable D call. The CDR3 region is CASSSSEWDYEQYF. The CDR3 bases are TGTGCCAGCAGTTCGTCGGAGTGGGACTACGAGCAGTACTTC.